This entry describes one TCR beta chain. What it binds is unknown. The CDR3 extends over 14 amino acids. Germline lookup yields CDR1 MNHEY and CDR2 SVGAGI. V was trimmed by 5 bases and J by 7 bases, leaving 14 bases between them. This entry belongs to a study of PD-1 blockade in mismatch repair-deficient tumors. Study results and limitations: About 4.5% of the 142 peptide-expanded blood TCRs were also found in tumor.

Noted time point: roughly ten-day in vitro stimulation with candidate neoantigen peptide 3. A roughly ten-day in vitro culture was run per each of about 7 reactive peptides. Generated by immunoSEQ multiplex PCR, the TCRdb table keeps only in-frame clones and is missing some. This table has some 10,000 clones, around 90% appearing once. The sequence came from an adult with mismatch repair-deficient cancer. The specimen comprised cells cultured in vitro, sampled from a patient treated with pembrolizumab. The rearrangement joins TRBV6-5 to TRBJ1-4; D perhaps matches TRBD1 (6 bases). CDR3 amino acids: CASSPDSGSEKLFF. The DNA for the CDR3 is TGTGCCAGCAGTCCGGACAGTGGAAGTGAAAAACTGTTTTTT.